The clone carrying this T cell receptor beta chain has only a few counts. Its antigen is not known. Given a much more abundant clone one base away, this may be a read error. The CDR3 end shows no conserved phenylalanine or tryptophan, and so a read error is likely. TCRdb's table, derived via immunoSEQ multiplex PCR, lists solely in-frame clones and lacks some. There are approximately 12,000 clones in the sample, none observed a single time. The trim removed 2 bases at V and 3 bases at J, leaving 4 bases unmatched. Germline CDR1 MNHEY, CDR2 SMNVEV (reference sequence). CDR3 size: 14 residues. These data come from a study of T cells after posttransplantation cyclophosphamide. Busulfan-fludarabine conditioning, marrow transplant, and cyclophosphamide on days +3 and +4 were administered. Notes on the study in general: Donor-recipient repertoire similarity was low at 1-2 months, rising over year one. TRB clonality was highly associated with recipient CMV seropositivity and reactivation. Tissue-infiltrating T cells from skin or gut overlapped little with blood T cells.

This sequence joins TRBV27 and TRBJ2-7, with 7 bases identical to TRBD1. The source was PBMCs, collected after allogeneic stem cell transplant with posttransplant cyclophosphamide. The sequence came from a female patient aged 40-49 years who received an allogeneic stem cell transplant from a related donor, was CMV-positive, and had acute GVHD only. A subset of T cells may come from the graft donor. The CDR3, as DNA: TGTGCCAGCAGTTTAGGACAGGACCACTACGAGCAGTACGCC. Translation: CASSLGQDHYEQYA.